A single sample gave rise to the 14 T cell receptor beta chains below, sequenced in a study of CD8 T cells in ankylosing spondylitis. TCRdb reprocessed the 5' RACE reads via MiXCR and lists one record per CDR3 protein. The sample comprises some 130,000 distinct CDR3 sequences, 7% to 8% of which are singletons, and roughly 12% rests with the top ten. Sequencing was performed on blood, either unsorted or a sorted T cell fraction (not recorded which). Every receptor here comes from a female donor with ankylosing spondylitis or in good health (not recorded which).

This clonotype was counted many times. The genes are TRBV29-1 and TRBJ1-2; perhaps TRBD1 as D (5 bases). The CDR3 spans 14 residues. Trimming pared 7 bases from V and 6 bases from J, leaving 21 bases between. Looked up from germline, CDR1 is SQVTM and CDR2 is ANQGSEA. CDR3 bases: TGCAGCGCCGCCCTAGTTCGTCAGGGAGATGGCTACACCTTC. Its protein is CSAALVRQGDGYTF.

This clonotype has ten or more counts. The chain uses TRBV7-3 and TRBJ2-7; D possibly corresponds to TRBD1 (6 bases). The CDR3 covers 13 residues. Trimming removed 4 bases at V and 4 bases at J, with 11 bases between. Germline-derived CDR1 and CDR2 are SGHTA and FQGTGA. CDR3 amino acids: CASSYLQGYEQYF. For the CDR3, the DNA is TGTGCCAGCAGCTATCTACAGGGTTACGAGCAGTACTTC.

This clonotype was seen ten or more times. The rearrangement joins TRBV5-1 to TRBJ2-5, with 12 bases lining up with TRBD1. This CDR3 contains 16 residues. CDR1 and CDR2 (germline): SGHRS, YFSETQ. J lost 5 bases, V lost 0 bases, and 5 bases had no gene match. CDR3: CASSLVGTGGAETQYF. The CDR3 region has the DNA TGCGCCAGCAGCTTGGTTGGGACAGGGGGCGCTGAGACCCAGTACTTC.

Concerning this clonotype itself: A read error may be the cause here, since a much bigger clone is one base away. The chain recombines TRBV7-8 with TRBJ2-7, with D maybe TRBD2 (5 bases). Per the germline V gene, CDR1 is SGHVS and CDR2 is FQNEAQ. The CDR3 has 15 residues. CDR3 in DNA: TGTGCCCGCAGCTTACGCGGGTCTCCCTCCTACGAGCAGTACTTC. Translated, it gives CARSLRGSPSYEQYF.

The table lists this clonotype with many counts. This chain uses TRBV20-1 with TRBJ1-3, with 9 bases lining up with TRBD1. The CDR3 sequence is 12 residues long. Germline values: CDR1 DFQATT, CDR2 SNEGSKA (reference sequence). With 8 bases clipped from V and 4 bases from J, the junction kept 3 bases outside the gene matches. CDR3 sequence reads: CSYRGPGNTIYF. Here the CDR3 DNA reads TGCAGTTACAGGGGGCCAGGAAACACCATATATTTT.

This clonotype has at least ten counts. The chain has TRBV6-1 and TRBJ1-3; unclear D gene. The CDR3 loop spans 14 amino acids. Between the trimmed V and J ends, which lost 1 base and 5 bases, there was a span of 9 bases. The germline V gene encodes CDR1 MNHNS and CDR2 SASEGT. CDR3 amino acids: CASSEGTERNTIYF. CDR3 nucleotides: TGTGCCAGCAGTGAAGGGACGGAGAGAAACACCATATATTTT.

Only a few counts were recorded for this clonotype. The gene calls are TRBV7-9 and TRBJ1-1; the D is unclear. The CDR3 is made up of 16 amino acids. Germline V gene data show CDR1 as SEHNR and CDR2 as FQNEAQ (reference sequence). Between the trimmed V and J ends, which lost 2 bases and 0 bases, there was a span of 13 bases. The CDR3 protein is CASSLTVLSMNTEAFF. The CDR3, as DNA: TGTGCCAGCAGCTTAACCGTCCTGTCCATGAACACTGAAGCTTTCTTT.

The chain recombines TRBV4-2 with TRBJ2-7, with TRBD1 as a possible D gene (5 bases). Between the trimmed V and J ends, which lost 10 bases and 6 bases, there was a span of 19 bases. CDR3 length: 13 residues. Germline assignment: CDR1 LGHNA and CDR2 YNFKEQ. The CDR3 loop reads CAMSPRVGCEQYF. In DNA, the CDR3 is TGTGCCATGAGCCCCAGGGTCGGCTGCGAGCAGTACTTC.

This clonotype was seen many times. The chain uses TRBV6-1 and TRBJ2-7; 9 bases map to TRBD1. This CDR3 is 15 amino acids long. V shed 0 bases, J shed 6 bases, and the junction held 6 bases outside the gene matches. The germline V gene has CDR1 MNHNS and CDR2 SASEGT. The DNA of the CDR3 is TGTGCCAGCAGTGAAGCGGCACAGGGGGCGTTCGAGCAGTACTTC. It specifies CASSEAAQGAFEQYF.

This clonotype was seen repeatedly, ten times or more. The chain recombines TRBV15 with TRBJ2-7; TRBD1 or TRBD2 may be the D gene (5 bases each). The V and J ends lost 5 bases and 4 bases respectively, with 18 bases between them. The V gene's germline CDR1 is LNHNV and CDR2 YYDKDF (reference sequence). The CDR3 is 15 residues long. As DNA, the CDR3 is TGTGCCACCAGCTCAGGGAGAGCCACAAGGTACGAGCAGTACTTC. This gives the protein CATSSGRATRYEQYF.

This clonotype occurred many times. The chain recombines TRBV20-1 with TRBJ2-7; perhaps TRBD2 as D (6 bases). The CDR3 loop spans 14 amino acids. V lost 2 bases to trimming and J lost 2 bases, with 13 bases between them. The germline V gene has CDR1 DFQATT and CDR2 SNEGSKA (reference sequence). The CDR3: CSARPRDFAYEQYF. In nucleotides, the CDR3 is TGCAGTGCTAGACCCCGGGACTTTGCCTACGAGCAGTACTTC.

This clonotype was detected ten times or more. The chain uses TRBV12-3 or TRBV12-4 and TRBJ1-1; 7 nucleotides match TRBD1. This CDR3 comprises 13 residues. The CDR3 protein is CATKDRRNTEAFF. DNA of the CDR3: TGTGCTACCAAGGACAGGCGGAACACTGAAGCTTTCTTT.

This clonotype showed up just a few times. The V and J genes are TRBV5-1 and TRBJ2-7; D is unclear. Germline V gives CDR1 SGHRS, CDR2 YFSETQ. Trimming stripped 0 bases from V and 2 bases from J, with 12 bases between. The CDR3 contains 15 residues. CDR3 in amino acids: CASSLDGQKTYEQYF. Written as DNA, the CDR3 is TGCGCCAGCAGCTTGGATGGGCAGAAAACCTACGAGCAGTACTTC.

The chain uses TRBV6-5 and TRBJ1-3; D gene uncertain. CDR1 is MNHEY and CDR2 is SVGAGI in the germline V gene. Trimming cost V 0 bases and J 2 bases, with 11 bases left between them. This CDR3 is built from 16 residues. The CDR3 protein is CASSYSRGSTGNTIYF. The CDR3 DNA reads TGTGCCAGCAGTTACTCGCGGGGAAGTACTGGAAACACCATATATTTT.